A selection of T cell receptor beta chains follows, all from one sample in a study of blood T cell repertoires in COVID-19. TCRdb's table, derived via immunoSEQ multiplex PCR, lists solely in-frame clones and lacks some. This table has 200,000 to 300,000 clones, about nine tenths appearing once. The sequencing sample was made of peripheral blood. All receptors come from a man aged 55 to 70 who had recovered from COVID-19. The CDR3 runs from the conserved cysteine through the conserved F or W. The D gene is left open where the match is weak. The size field is filled for only some rows; it gives once, few, many or a size class.

clone_size j_call d_call v_call cdr3_aa cdr3_nt
few TRBJ1-1 . TRBV11-3 CASSLDLQGNTEAFF TGTGCCAGCAGCTTAGATCTACAGGGAAACACTGAAGCTTTCTTT
few TRBJ2-7 . TRBV27 CASSSYRTAYEQYF TGTGCCAGCAGTTCATATCGGACAGCCTACGAGCAGTACTTC
. TRBJ2-5 TRBD2 TRBV5-6 CASSGWTSGLVAGETQYF TGTGCCAGCAGCGGGTGGACTAGCGGGCTAGTTGCGGGAGAGACCCAGTACTTC
once TRBJ2-7 TRBD2 TRBV5-1 CASSFGLAGAYLSYEQYF TGCGCCAGCAGCTTCGGACTAGCGGGGGCTTACCTCTCCTACGAGCAGTACTTC
. TRBJ2-2 TRBD2 TRBV6-5 CASTRLAGGPGELFF TGTGCCAGCACCAGACTAGCGGGGGGGCCCGGGGAGCTGTTTTTT
. TRBJ1-5 . TRBV11-2 CASSQDRYSNQPQHF TGTGCCAGCAGCCAAGACAGATATAGCAATCAGCCCCAGCATTTT
. TRBJ1-1 . TRBV27 CASSLWTPGELNTEAFF TGTGCCAGCAGTTTATGGACTCCAGGGGAATTGAACACTGAAGCTTTCTTT
. TRBJ1-5 . TRBV28 CASSLYRISNQPQHF TGTGCCAGCAGTTTATACAGGATTAGCAATCAGCCCCAGCATTTT
. TRBJ2-1 TRBD1 TRBV24-1 CATRGQSYNEQFF TGTGCTACTCGGGGACAGTCCTACAATGAGCAGTTCTTC
. TRBJ1-5 . TRBV27 CASSLTGGGQPQHF TGTGCCAGCAGTTTAACGGGTGGAGGGCAGCCCCAGCATTTT
. TRBJ2-1 . TRBV14 CASSKNRAHYNEQFF TGTGCCAGCAGCAAAAACAGGGCCCACTACAATGAGCAGTTCTTC
. TRBJ2-2 . TRBV5-5 CASSFPEGANTGELFF TGTGCCAGCAGCTTTCCCGAAGGGGCGAACACCGGGGAGCTGTTTTTT
once TRBJ1-1 TRBD1 TRBV4-2 CASSQDWTGATEAFF TGTGCCAGCAGCCAAGATTGGACAGGGGCCACTGAAGCTTTCTTT
. TRBJ1-5 . TRBV30 CAWGNPGQPQHF TGTGCCTGGGGTAATCCGGGTCAGCCCCAGCATTTT
. TRBJ2-7 . TRBV18 CASSPAAGASYEQYF TGTGCCAGCTCACCCGCTGCGGGGGCCTCCTACGAGCAGTACTTC
. TRBJ2-1 TRBD2 TRBV3-1/TRBV3-2 CASSQTSGGAHEQFF TGTGCCAGCAGCCAAACTAGCGGGGGGGCCCATGAGCAGTTCTTC
. TRBJ2-7 TRBD1 TRBV27 CASSLLGQAYEQYF TGTGCCAGCAGTTTACTCGGACAGGCCTACGAGCAGTACTTC
. TRBJ1-5 TRBD1 TRBV19 CASSPRQGIRGRDSNQPQHF TGTGCCAGTAGTCCGAGACAGGGGATCCGAGGGCGGGATAGCAATCAGCCCCAGCATTTT
. TRBJ2-7 TRBD1 TRBV30 CAWDDRGEEQYF TGTGCCTGGGACGACAGGGGGGAAGAGCAGTACTTC
. TRBJ1-2 . TRBV28 CATGLPMGGYTF TGTGCCACAGGGCTCCCGATGGGTGGCTACACCTTC
. TRBJ2-1 . TRBV6-5 CASSYVAGNSYNEQFF TGTGCCAGCAGTTACGTTGCGGGAAACTCCTACAATGAGCAGTTCTTC
few TRBJ1-5 . TRBV4-1 CASSQDPLQGNQPQHF TGCGCCAGCAGCCAAGATCCCCTTCAGGGAAATCAGCCCCAGCATTTT
. TRBJ1-2 . TRBV6-5 CASSYSGGQLSGYTF TGTGCCAGCAGTTACAGCGGAGGCCAACTATCGGGCTACACCTTC
. TRBJ2-2 TRBD1 TRBV5-1 CASSYRGPNTGELFF TGCGCCAGCAGCTACAGGGGTCCCAACACCGGGGAGCTGTTTTTT
. TRBJ1-1 . TRBV7-2 CASSFFHSQQEAFF TGTGCCAGCAGCTTTTTTCACAGCCAACAAGAAGCTTTCTTT
once TRBJ2-7 . TRBV4-2 CASSPRGANSYEQYF TGTGCCAGCAGCCCACGAGGAGCGAATTCCTACGAGCAGTACTTC
once TRBJ2-3 . TRBV27 CATRLTAPEADTQYF TGTGCCACGCGACTAACGGCCCCGGAGGCAGATACGCAGTATTTT
once TRBJ2-3 . TRBV7-2 CASSLGSHHTDTQYF TGTGCCAGCAGCCTGGGTAGCCACCACACAGATACGCAGTATTTT
. TRBJ2-2 TRBD2 TRBV11-2 CASSRPGGQNTGELFF TGTGCCAGCAGCCGCCCGGGGGGGCAGAACACCGGGGAGCTGTTTTTT
. TRBJ2-4 . TRBV30 CAWRRDNKNIQYF TGTGCCTGGAGGAGGGACAACAAAAACATTCAGTACTTC
. TRBJ1-6 . TRBV9 CASSVEQTRGSPLHF TGTGCCAGCAGCGTAGAGCAAACAAGGGGTTCACCCCTCCACTTT
. TRBJ2-6 TRBD1 TRBV19 CASSTRTGGLFLPGANVLTF TGTGCCAGTAGTACCCGGACAGGGGGCCTTTTCTTACCTGGGGCCAACGTCCTGACTTTC
. TRBJ1-2 . TRBV4-2 CASSQARGGLEGNYGYTF TGTGCCAGCAGCCAAGCCCGAGGGGGTTTAGAAGGGAACTATGGCTACACCTTC
. TRBJ1-5 . TRBV19 CASSIDYLGRGPDQPQHF TGTGCCAGTAGTATAGATTATCTCGGTAGGGGTCCTGATCAGCCCCAGCATTTT
once TRBJ1-5 . TRBV4-1 CASSQGRDLGQPQHF TGCGCCAGCAGCCAAGGGCGGGACCTGGGTCAGCCCCAGCATTTT
. TRBJ1-3 . TRBV5-1 CASSFGGGPQNTIYF TGCGCCAGCAGCTTTGGAGGTGGGCCACAAAACACCATATATTTT
. TRBJ2-2 TRBD2 TRBV3-1/TRBV3-2 CASSYLGGAGELFF TGTGCCAGCAGCTACCTCGGGGGGGCCGGGGAGCTGTTTTTT
. TRBJ2-1 TRBD1 TRBV10-3 CAITGQVGSEQFF TGTGCCATCACCGGACAGGTTGGTAGTGAGCAGTTCTTC
. TRBJ2-1 . TRBV28 CASSLYRGTYNEQFF TGTGCCAGCAGTTTATACCGAGGAACCTACAATGAGCAGTTCTTC
once TRBJ1-3 . TRBV5-4 CASSASAGSFSGNTIYF TGTGCCAGCAGCGCGTCCGCAGGGTCTTTCTCTGGAAACACCATATATTTT
. TRBJ1-5 . TRBV18 CASSNLGDYNQPQHF TGTGCCAGCTCTAACCTCGGGGATTACAATCAGCCCCAGCATTTT
. TRBJ2-6 . TRBV18 CASSPGQGIEPGANVLTF TGTGCCAGCTCACCCGGGCAGGGGATTGAACCTGGGGCCAACGTCCTGACTTTC
. TRBJ2-7 . TRBV19 CASRPQNSYEQYF TGTGCCAGTAGACCACAGAACTCCTACGAGCAGTACTTC
. TRBJ1-1 . TRBV7-9 CATWPTEAFF TGTGCCACCTGGCCGACTGAAGCTTTCTTT
. TRBJ2-3 TRBD2 TRBV10-3 CAIKTSGGVDTQYF TGTGCCATCAAGACTAGCGGGGGGGTAGATACGCAGTATTTT
. TRBJ2-5 TRBD1 TRBV6-5 CASTLETGRLETQYF TGTGCCAGCACCCTAGAGACAGGGAGATTGGAGACCCAGTACTTC
. TRBJ2-2 TRBD1 TRBV11-1 CASSLVGTGGQELFF TGTGCCAGCAGCTTAGTAGGGACAGGGGGCCAGGAGCTGTTTTTT
. TRBJ2-7 . TRBV6-5 CASSRSGVYEQYF TGTGCCAGCAGCCGATCGGGGGTCTACGAGCAGTACTTC
. TRBJ2-2 TRBD2 TRBV5-4 CASSRTSGANTGELFF TGTGCCAGCAGCCGAACTAGCGGGGCGAACACCGGGGAGCTGTTTTTT
few TRBJ2-2 TRBD1 TRBV5-1 CASRYEQGSGELFF TGCGCCAGCAGATATGAACAGGGGAGCGGGGAGCTGTTTTTT
. TRBJ1-2 . TRBV6-5 CASSRPLPGIYTF TGTGCCAGCAGTCGACCCCTACCAGGAATCTACACCTTC
. TRBJ1-2 . TRBV7-2 CASSQDRNYGYTF TGTGCCAGCAGCCAGGACAGAAACTATGGCTACACCTTC
. TRBJ2-7 TRBD1 TRBV5-1 CASSKGASAYEQYF TGCGCCAGCAGCAAGGGGGCCAGTGCCTACGAGCAGTACTTC